The source of this T cell receptor beta chain is a study of human CD8 memory T cell subsets. Germline V CDR1 and CDR2: SGHRS, YFSETQ. The length of the CDR3 is 14 residues. Considering frequency, this clonotype is large. The authors defined TPEX cells as CCR7+ PD-1+ TIGIT+ early memory CD8+ T cells carrying exhausted-like traits. Enriched by negative magnetic separation, total CD8+ T cells were obtained. UMI-labeled 5' RACE yielded the TCR beta libraries. Reprocessing the 5' RACE reads, TCRdb reports a single entry for every CDR3 protein and omits DNA. This sample's table has thousands of distinct CDR3 sequences.

Sequencing was performed on CD8+ T cells from PBMCs. The chain is built from TRBV5-1 and TRBJ1-1. This clonotype was sampled from a human donor in good health. CDR3 sequence reads: CASSLGWGNTEAFF.